This TCR beta chain was documented in a study of control samples from healthy donors and cancer patients. Sequenced by immunoSEQ multiplex PCR; TCRdb stores in-frame clones only, minus some. Of 100,000 to 120,000 clones listed, 80% to 90% were seen once; the top ten hold under 15%. The germline V gene has CDR1 SGHTA and CDR2 FQGNSA. There are 15 residues in the CDR3. V was pared by 1 base and J by 5 bases, with 14 bases between. This sequence joins TRBV7-2 and TRBJ1-1; D possibly corresponds to TRBD1 (5 bases). Sequenced: blood. This receptor was taken from a woman between 45 and 60 years old in good health. The CDR3 nucleotides are TGTGCCAGCAGCTTAGTTTTGTCAGGGACGACTGAAGCTTTCTTT. This translates into CASSLVLSGTTEAFF.